The rows below give T cell receptor beta chains drawn from one sample of a study of T cells in Graves' hyperthyroidism and ophthalmopathy. One entry per CDR3 protein, called by TCRdb with MiXCR from the multiplex PCR reads. The table shows 450,000 to 600,000 distinct CDR3 sequences, with 14% occurring only once. Sequenced input: blood. These receptors originate from a woman aged 35 to 49 with Graves' hyperthyroidism. Both conserved end residues are part of each CDR3. A D gene is named only where the DNA matches it firmly.

D	V	J	length	CDR3
.	TRBV12-3/TRBV12-4	TRBJ2-7	12	CASSLREDEQYF
TRBD1	TRBV28	TRBJ1-1	15	CASSSSTGRRTEAFF
TRBD1	TRBV28	TRBJ2-3	16	CASSEHKGQGADTQYF
.	TRBV12-3/TRBV12-4	TRBJ1-3	16	CASSLGDTSSGNTIYF
.	TRBV20-1	TRBJ2-7	15	CSARWGRESSYEQYF
TRBD2	TRBV28	TRBJ2-5	18	CASSSSGTGGGLQETQYF
.	TRBV5-1	TRBJ2-7	14	CASSVSGQSYEQYF
TRBD1	TRBV5-1	TRBJ2-3	16	CASRDLSQGASDTQYF
.	TRBV28	TRBJ2-5	15	CASRPPGGGRETQYF
TRBD1	TRBV5-1	TRBJ1-2	16	CASSTPKRTGKYGYTF
TRBD1	TRBV19	TRBJ1-5	17	CASSIGRDRGPNQPQHF
.	TRBV2	TRBJ2-4	13	CASNQLAKNIQYF
.	TRBV9	TRBJ1-1	14	CASSGTGTNTEAFF
.	TRBV28	TRBJ2-1	15	CASSSPALGYNEQFF
.	TRBV4-2	TRBJ1-4	14	CASSQDPGSEKLFF
.	TRBV5-6	TRBJ2-7	13	CASSNPRGYEQYF
TRBD2	TRBV27	TRBJ2-7	15	CASGPLGGSRDEQYF
TRBD2	TRBV6-1	TRBJ2-1	17	CASSEGKTSGHDNEQFF
TRBD1	TRBV20-1	TRBJ2-6	16	CSALTGETAGANVLTF
TRBD2	TRBV2	TRBJ2-5	15	CASSAPGGPQETQYF
.	TRBV2	TRBJ2-1	12	CASSESDNEQFF
.	TRBV27	TRBJ2-2	14	CASTWGGNTGELFF
.	TRBV2	TRBJ1-4	12	CASRGADEKLFF
TRBD1	TRBV6-1	TRBJ2-5	14	CASSKGQGSETQYF
.	TRBV6-5	TRBJ2-7	14	CASSYDRFSYEQYF
.	TRBV5-1	TRBJ2-7	15	CASSLGGAAIYEQYF
TRBD2	TRBV10-3	TRBJ2-2	14	CATGAGENTGELFF
.	TRBV12-3/TRBV12-4	TRBJ1-2	13	CASSFGGGSGYTF
.	TRBV27	TRBJ2-1	19	CASKAASGSTAGSYNEQFF
.	TRBV25-1	TRBJ2-7	11	CASSGGVEQYF
TRBD1	TRBV6-1	TRBJ1-6	11	CASSHGTGLHF
.	TRBV28	TRBJ1-6	14	CASTPSGQNSPLHF
.	TRBV15	TRBJ2-5	13	CATSLPGPWTQYF
TRBD2	TRBV5-1	TRBJ2-1	15	CASREREGSYNEQFF
.	TRBV30	TRBJ2-2	15	CAWSVKAKNTGELFF